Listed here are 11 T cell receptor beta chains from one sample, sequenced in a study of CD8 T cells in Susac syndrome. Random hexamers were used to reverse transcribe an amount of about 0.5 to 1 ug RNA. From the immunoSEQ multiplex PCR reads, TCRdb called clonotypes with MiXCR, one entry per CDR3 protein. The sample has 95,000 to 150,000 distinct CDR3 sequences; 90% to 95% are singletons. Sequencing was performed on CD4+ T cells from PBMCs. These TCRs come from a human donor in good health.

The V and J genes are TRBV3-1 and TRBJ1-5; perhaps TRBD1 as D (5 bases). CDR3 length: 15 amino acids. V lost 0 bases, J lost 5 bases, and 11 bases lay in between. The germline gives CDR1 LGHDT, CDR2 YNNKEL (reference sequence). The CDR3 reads CASSQDLGGYQPQHF. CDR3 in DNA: TGTGCCAGCAGCCAAGATCTGGGGGGTTATCAGCCCCAGCATTTT.

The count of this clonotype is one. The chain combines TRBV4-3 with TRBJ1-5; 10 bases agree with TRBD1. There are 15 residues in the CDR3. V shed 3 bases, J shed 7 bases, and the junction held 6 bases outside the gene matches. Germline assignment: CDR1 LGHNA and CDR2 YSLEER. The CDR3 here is CASSQATGGAQPQHF. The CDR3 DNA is TGCGCCAGCAGCCAGGCGACAGGGGGCGCGCAGCCCCAGCATTTT.

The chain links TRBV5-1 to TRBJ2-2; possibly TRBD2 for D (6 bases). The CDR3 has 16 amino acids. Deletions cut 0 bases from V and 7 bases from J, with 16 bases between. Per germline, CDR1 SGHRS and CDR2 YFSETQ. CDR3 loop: CASSLGGGTFGGELFF. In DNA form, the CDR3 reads TGCGCCAGCAGCTTGGGCGGAGGGACGTTCGGCGGGGAGCTGTTTTTT. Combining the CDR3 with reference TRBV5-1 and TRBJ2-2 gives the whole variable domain KAGVTQTPRYLIKTRGQQVTLSCSPISGHRSVSWYQQTPGQGLQFLFEYFSETQRNKGNFPGRFSGRQFSNSRSEMNVSTLELGDSALYLCASSLGGGTFGGELFFGEGSRLTVL.

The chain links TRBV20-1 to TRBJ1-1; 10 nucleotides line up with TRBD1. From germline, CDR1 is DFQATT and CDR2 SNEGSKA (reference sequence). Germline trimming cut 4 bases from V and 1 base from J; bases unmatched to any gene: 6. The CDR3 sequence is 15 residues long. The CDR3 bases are TGCAGTGCTAAGCGGACAGGGGGGACGAACACTGAAGCTTTCTTT. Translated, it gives CSAKRTGGTNTEAFF.

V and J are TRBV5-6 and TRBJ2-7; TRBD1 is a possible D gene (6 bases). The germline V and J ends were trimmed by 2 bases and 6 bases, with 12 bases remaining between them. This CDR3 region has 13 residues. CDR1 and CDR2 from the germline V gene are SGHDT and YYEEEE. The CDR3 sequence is CASSFWTDSEQYF. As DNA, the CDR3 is TGTGCCAGCAGCTTTTGGACAGACAGCGAGCAGTACTTC.

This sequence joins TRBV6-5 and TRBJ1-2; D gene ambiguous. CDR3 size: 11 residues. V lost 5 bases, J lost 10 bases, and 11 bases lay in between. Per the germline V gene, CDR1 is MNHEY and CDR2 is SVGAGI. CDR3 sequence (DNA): TGTGCCAGCAGTCCCGGGCGAGACTACACCTTC. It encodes CASSPGRDYTF.

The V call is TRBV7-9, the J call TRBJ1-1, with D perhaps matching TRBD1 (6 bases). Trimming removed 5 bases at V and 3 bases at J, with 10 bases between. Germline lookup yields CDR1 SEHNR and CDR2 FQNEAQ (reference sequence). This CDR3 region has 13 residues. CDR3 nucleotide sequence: TGTGCCAGCAGCCCGCAGGGGCACACTGAAGCTTTCTTT. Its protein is CASSPQGHTEAFF.

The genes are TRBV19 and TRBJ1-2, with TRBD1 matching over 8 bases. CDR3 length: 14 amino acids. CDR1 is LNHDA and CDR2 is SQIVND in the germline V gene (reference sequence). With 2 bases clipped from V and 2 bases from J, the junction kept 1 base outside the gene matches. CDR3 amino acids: CASSIQGANYGYTF. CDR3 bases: TGTGCCAGTAGTATACAGGGGGCCAACTATGGCTACACCTTC.

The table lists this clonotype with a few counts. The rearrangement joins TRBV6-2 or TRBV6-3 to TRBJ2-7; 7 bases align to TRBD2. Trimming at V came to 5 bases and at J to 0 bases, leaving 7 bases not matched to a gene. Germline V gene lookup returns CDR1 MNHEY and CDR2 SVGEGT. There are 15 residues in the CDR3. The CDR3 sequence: CASSPGGGVSYEQYF. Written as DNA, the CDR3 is TGTGCCAGCAGTCCCGGGGGAGGGGTCTCCTACGAGCAGTACTTC.

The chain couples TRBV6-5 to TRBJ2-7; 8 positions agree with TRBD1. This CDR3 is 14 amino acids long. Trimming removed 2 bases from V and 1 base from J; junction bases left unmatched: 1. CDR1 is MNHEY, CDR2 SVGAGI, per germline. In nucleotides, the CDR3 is TGTGCCAGCAGTTACAGGACAGGGTCCTACGAGCAGTACTTC. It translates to CASSYRTGSYEQYF.

CDR3 region: CSVEWGEGTEAFF. Here the CDR3 DNA reads TGCAGCGTTGAATGGGGGGAGGGCACTGAAGCTTTCTTT. The chain employs TRBV29-1 and TRBJ1-1; a possible D gene is TRBD1 (5 bases). V was cut by 2 bases and J by 4 bases, with 11 bases left in between. The CDR3 has 13 amino acids. The germline CDR1 and CDR2 sequences are SQVTM and ANQGSEA.